A single sample is the source of the 26 T cell receptor beta chains below, sequenced in a study of blood T cells in healthy people across ages. A J-beta primer mix and a sample-barcoded 5' primer were used in a second PCR of about 7 to 11 cycles. One entry per CDR3 protein results from TCRdb running MiXCR on the 5' RACE reads. The profile shows hundreds of thousands of distinct CDR3 sequences, 49% of them singletons. The specimen was blood. The receptors shown here come from a woman aged 55-75 years in good health.

This sequence joins TRBV7-9 and TRBJ1-1, with 8 bases aligning to TRBD1. Trimming removed 5 bases from V and 4 bases from J; junction bases left unmatched: 6. CDR3 length: 14 amino acids. Germline V lookup: CDR1 SEHNR, CDR2 FQNEAQ (reference sequence). The CDR3 protein is CASSPDTGGTEAFF. In DNA, the CDR3 is TGTGCCAGCAGCCCAGACACAGGGGGCACTGAAGCTTTCTTT.

The chain combines TRBV10-3 with TRBJ2-1, with 8 bases that match TRBD2. The CDR3 is 15 amino acids. V lost 0 bases and J lost 6; bases outside the gene matches: 4. Germline CDR1 ENHRY, CDR2 SYGVKD. The CDR3 bases are TGTGCCATCAGTGAGTCTGCAACTAGCGGCAATGAGCAGTTCTTC. Encoded protein: CAISESATSGNEQFF.

This clonotype was counted only a few times. A read error may explain this, as a much larger clone is one base away. The chain couples TRBV27 to TRBJ2-1; D may be TRBD1 (6 bases). V lost 5 bases and J lost 9, with 17 bases in between. CDR1 and CDR2 from the germline V gene are MNHEY and SMNVEV (reference sequence). The CDR3 is 14 residues long. This chain's CDR3 is CASSVQGTRPEQFF. The CDR3 bases are TGTGCCAGCAGTGTACAGGGAACGAGGCCTGAGCAGTTCTTC.

V gene TRBV4-2 combines with J gene TRBJ2-5; 8 bases are a match to TRBD2. The trim removed 0 bases at V and 5 bases at J, leaving 8 bases unmatched. The CDR3 consists of 16 residues. Germline loops: CDR1 LGHNA, CDR2 YNFKEQ. The DNA for the CDR3 is TGTGCCAGCAGCCAAGAAGGGACTAGGGGTGCGGAGACCCAGTACTTC. Encoded protein: CASSQEGTRGAETQYF.

This clonotype was picked up a small number of times. J is TRBJ2-1 and V is TRBV5-1; D gene ambiguous. V was pared by 2 bases and J by 2 bases, with 11 bases between. This CDR3 has 15 residues. Germline V gene sequence: CDR1 SGHRS, CDR2 YFSETQ. The CDR3 nucleotides read TGCGCCAGCAGCTTAGGCGCTCCGACCTACAATGAGCAGTTCTTC. Translated: CASSLGAPTYNEQFF. Complete variable domain (other parts from reference TRBV5-1 and TRBJ2-1): KAGVTQTPRYLIKTRGQQVTLSCSPISGHRSVSWYQQTPGQGLQFLFEYFSETQRNKGNFPGRFSGRQFSNSRSEMNVSTLELGDSALYLCASSLGAPTYNEQFFGPGTRLTVL.

The chain has TRBV27 and TRBJ1-1, with 9 nucleotides matching TRBD1. Trimming cost V 3 bases and J 3 bases; bases outside gene matches: 8. The CDR3 is 16 amino acids. Germline V gene lookup returns CDR1 MNHEY and CDR2 SMNVEV (reference sequence). The CDR3 nucleotides are TGTGCCAGCAGTTTGACAGGGGGGAGGGTCGACACTGAAGCTTTCTTT. This sequence encodes CASSLTGGRVDTEAFF.

This clonotype was detected once. The rearrangement uses TRBV27 and TRBJ1-1, with 10 bases lining up with TRBD1. The J segment lost 0 bases and the V segment lost 5 bases, leaving 9 bases of the junction unmatched. Germline-derived CDR1 and CDR2 are MNHEY and SMNVEV (reference sequence). The CDR3 covers 17 residues. The chain's CDR3 is CASSPQGQGIMNTEAFF. The CDR3 DNA sequence: TGTGCCAGCAGTCCCCAGGGACAGGGGATTATGAACACTGAAGCTTTCTTT.

This clonotype was seen a handful of times. The rearrangement joins TRBV30 to TRBJ2-1; 7 bases match TRBD1. The germline gives CDR1 GTSNPN, CDR2 SVGIG (reference sequence). After removal of 1 base from V and 13 bases from J, the junction contained 13 bases not matched to a gene. This CDR3 comprises 14 residues. The CDR3 protein is CAWSASSTGLQQFF. The CDR3 DNA sequence: TGTGCCTGGAGTGCATCCTCGACAGGGTTACAACAGTTCTTC.

V usage is TRBV7-2 and J usage is TRBJ2-7; tentative D call: TRBD1 (6 bases). This CDR3 has 14 residues. V lost 2 bases to trimming and J lost 3 bases, with 11 bases between them. The germline V gene encodes CDR1 SGHTA and CDR2 FQGNSA. CDR3 sequence: CASSLTQGHYEQYF. CDR3 nucleotide sequence: TGTGCCAGCAGCTTAACACAGGGCCACTACGAGCAGTACTTC.

This rearrangement joins TRBV6-6 to TRBJ1-2; D is perhaps TRBD1 (6 bases). In germline, CDR1 is MNHNY, CDR2 SVGAGI (reference sequence). The CDR3 extends over 15 amino acids. V was pared by 6 bases and J by 1 base, with 15 bases between. The CDR3 nucleotides are TGTGCCAGCAGCCCCACTGGACAGCTTAACTATGGCTACACCTTC. Its translation: CASSPTGQLNYGYTF.

V usage is TRBV20-1 and J usage is TRBJ2-2; D remains ambiguous. The V gene lost 5 bases and the J gene lost 6 bases, with 10 bases spanning the gap. This CDR3 has 12 amino acids. Germline V lookup: CDR1 DFQATT, CDR2 SNEGSKA (reference sequence). As DNA, the CDR3 is TGCAGTGCTCACCGTACTGCCGGGGAGCTGTTTTTT. Amino acids: CSAHRTAGELFF.

CDR3 bases: TGTGCGGAGGAAAGGAGCTCCTACAATGAGCAGTACTTC. This gives the protein CAEERSSYNEQYF. The V call is TRBV9, the J call TRBJ2-1, with D possibly being TRBD2 (5 bases). The DNA end is more similar to TRBJ2-7, so the J call may be wrong. Germline CDR1 reads SGDLS; CDR2 reads YYNGEE. The CDR3 covers 13 residues.

This chain uses TRBV7-3 with TRBJ2-7; D is undetermined. Germline assignment: CDR1 SGHTA and CDR2 FQGTGA. The CDR3 is 14 amino acids. V was pared by 3 bases and J by 3 bases, with 12 bases between. The CDR3 loop reads CASSFNSAVYEQYF. The CDR3 coding sequence is TGTGCCAGCAGCTTCAACAGCGCCGTCTACGAGCAGTACTTC. Using reference TRBV7-3 and TRBJ2-7 for the parts outside the CDR3, the full variable domain is GAGVSQTPSNKVTEKGKYVELRCDPISGHTALYWYRQSLGQGPEFLIYFQGTGAADDSGLPNDRFFAVRPEGSVSTLKIQRTERGDSAVYLCASSFNSAVYEQYFGPGTRLTVT.

In its sample, this clonotype was seen a few times. This chain uses TRBV28 with TRBJ2-5; 7 nucleotides align to TRBD2. The germline CDR1 and CDR2 sequences are MDHEN and SYDVKM. The CDR3 runs 16 residues. The junction had 7 bases not matched to a gene; V was cut back by 2 bases and J by 1 base. This CDR3 is CASSLRSGASQETQYF. CDR3 DNA sequence: TGTGCCAGCAGTTTAAGGAGCGGGGCTTCCCAAGAGACCCAGTACTTC.

The rearrangement links TRBV7-2 to TRBJ2-3, with TRBD2 identical over 9 bases. The CDR3 loop spans 16 amino acids. The trim removed 1 base at V and 2 bases at J, leaving 4 bases unmatched. Germline CDR1 and CDR2: SGHTA and FQGNSA. The CDR3, as DNA: TGTGCCAGCAGCTTAGGGTTAGCGGGAGACACAGATACGCAGTATTTT. Translated, it gives CASSLGLAGDTDTQYF.

The V call is TRBV7-2, the J call TRBJ1-2; no clear D. The CDR3 contains 14 residues. Germline lookup yields CDR1 SGHTA and CDR2 FQGNSA. V was cut by 5 bases and J by 3 bases, with 13 bases left in between. The CDR3 nucleotides are TGTGCCAGCAGCCTAAGACCGAGAGACTATGGCTACACCTTC. Its translation: CASSLRPRDYGYTF. The full variable domain, in which reference TRBV7-2 and TRBJ1-2 provide the parts outside the CDR3, is GAGVSQSPSNKVTEKGKDVELRCDPISGHTALYWYRQSLGQGLEFLIYFQGNSAPDKSGLPSDRFSAERTGGSVSTLTIQRTQQEDSAVYLCASSLRPRDYGYTFGSGTRLTVV.

This clonotype was counted only a few times. This sequence joins TRBV7-9 and TRBJ2-4, with 7 bases identical to TRBD2. The length of the CDR3 is 16 residues. The germline CDR1 and CDR2 sequences are SEHNR and FQNEAQ (reference sequence). Trimming removed 5 bases from V and 6 bases from J; junction bases left unmatched: 13. The DNA for the CDR3 is TGTGCCAGCAGCGTAAGGCGGGAGTTTAGGGGAAACATTCAGTACTTC. Translation gives CASSVRREFRGNIQYF.

For this clonotype: Since a much larger clone is just one base distant, this may be a read error. The genes are TRBV7-8 and TRBJ2-1; 8 bases are shared with TRBD1. Germline values: CDR1 SGHVS, CDR2 FQNEAQ. The CDR3 extends over 16 amino acids. This CDR3 reads CAGSAGQVSSYNEQFF. The DNA of the CDR3 is TGTGCCGGCAGCGCGGGACAGGTTAGCTCCTACAATGAGCAGTTCTTC.

The rearrangement uses TRBV29-1 and TRBJ2-1, with 7 bases matching TRBD2. CDR1 and CDR2 from the germline V gene are SQVTM and ANQGSEA. The CDR3 spans 13 residues. CDR3 nucleotide sequence: TGCAGTGGGGAGGGGCTAGTCCGCAATGAGCAGTTCTTC. Translating it yields CSGEGLVRNEQFF.

The rearrangement joins TRBV9 to TRBJ1-4, with 7 bases fitting TRBD1. CDR3 size: 15 residues. V trimming: 1 base; J trimming: 7 bases; junction bases outside the gene matches: 7. Germline V gene sequence: CDR1 SGDLS, CDR2 YYNGEE. CDR3 sequence reads: CASSVQQGMVEKLFF. The CDR3 DNA follows: TGTGCCAGCAGCGTACAACAGGGGATGGTTGAAAAACTGTTTTTT.

In its sample, this clonotype was seen once. This chain connects TRBV7-9 to TRBJ2-7; no reliable D call. In germline, CDR1 is SEHNR, CDR2 FQNEAQ (reference sequence). Trimming removed 4 bases at V and 3 bases at J, with 13 bases between. This CDR3 region has 14 residues. CDR3 protein: CASSWGGVGYEQYF. The CDR3, as DNA: TGTGCCAGCAGCTGGGGTGGGGTGGGCTACGAGCAGTACTTC.

This clonotype turned up a few times. The V call is TRBV7-2, the J call TRBJ1-4; D unclear. The CDR3 runs to 17 residues. V was pared by 2 bases and J by 0 bases, with 13 bases between. CDR1 is SGHTA, CDR2 FQGNSA, per germline. CDR3 nucleotides: TGTGCCAGCAGCTTACTGGTGGCGGCTACAACTAATGAAAAACTGTTTTTT. Encoded protein: CASSLLVAATTNEKLFF. Full variable domain (rest looked up from reference TRBV7-2 and TRBJ1-4): GAGVSQSPSNKVTEKGKDVELRCDPISGHTALYWYRQSLGQGLEFLIYFQGNSAPDKSGLPSDRFSAERTGGSVSTLTIQRTQQEDSAVYLCASSLLVAATTNEKLFFGSGTQLSVL.

The chain employs TRBV11-1 and TRBJ2-1, with TRBD2 matching over 11 bases. The CDR3 has 17 amino acids. Germline V gives CDR1 SGHAT, CDR2 FQDESV (reference sequence). With 5 bases clipped from V and 5 bases from J, the junction kept 11 bases outside the gene matches. The CDR3 DNA is TGTGCCAGCAGCCCAAGTCACGGGACTAGCGGTCACAATGAGCAGTTCTTC. Protein: CASSPSHGTSGHNEQFF.

This chain connects TRBV5-1 to TRBJ2-5; D gene uncertain. Deletions cut 0 bases from V and 1 base from J, with 7 bases between. Germline lookup yields CDR1 SGHRS and CDR2 YFSETQ. This CDR3 is built from 14 residues. CDR3 region: CASSLESTQETQYF. The CDR3 DNA follows: TGCGCCAGCAGCTTGGAATCCACCCAAGAGACCCAGTACTTC.

This clonotype was seen a handful of times. The rearrangement links TRBV5-1 to TRBJ2-1; a weak D match, TRBD2 (5 bases). V was clipped by 0 bases and J by 9 bases, with 13 bases between them. The germline V gene encodes CDR1 SGHRS and CDR2 YFSETQ. The CDR3 runs to 14 residues. DNA for the CDR3: TGCGCCAGCAGCTTGGGGGTGGGGAGTGCTGAGCAGTTCTTC. Protein: CASSLGVGSAEQFF.

The chain links TRBV7-2 to TRBJ2-5; D is uncertain. This CDR3 spans 13 amino acids. V gave up 1 base and J gave up 3 bases, with 6 bases separating them. CDR1 and CDR2 from the germline V gene are SGHTA and FQGNSA. CDR3 amino acids: CASSLVAKETQYF. CDR3 nucleotides: TGTGCCAGCAGCTTAGTGGCGAAAGAGACCCAGTACTTC.